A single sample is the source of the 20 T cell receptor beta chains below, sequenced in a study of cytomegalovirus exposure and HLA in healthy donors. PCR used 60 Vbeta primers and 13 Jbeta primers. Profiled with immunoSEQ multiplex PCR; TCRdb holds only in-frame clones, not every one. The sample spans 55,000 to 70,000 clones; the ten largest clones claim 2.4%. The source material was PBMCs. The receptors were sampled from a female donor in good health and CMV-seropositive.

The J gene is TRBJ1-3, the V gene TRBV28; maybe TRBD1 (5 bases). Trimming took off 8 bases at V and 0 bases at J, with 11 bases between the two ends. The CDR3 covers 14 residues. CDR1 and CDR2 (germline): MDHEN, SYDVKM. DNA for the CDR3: TGTGCCAGCGAGGTTGGGGCCTCTGGAAACACCATATATTTT. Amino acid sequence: CASEVGASGNTIYF.

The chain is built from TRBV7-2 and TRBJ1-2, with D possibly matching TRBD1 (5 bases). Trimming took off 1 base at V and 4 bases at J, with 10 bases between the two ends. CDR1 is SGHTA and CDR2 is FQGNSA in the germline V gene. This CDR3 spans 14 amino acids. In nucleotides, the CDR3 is TGTGCCAGCAGCTTAGAAGGGAGGGGCTATGGCTACACCTTC. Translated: CASSLEGRGYGYTF.

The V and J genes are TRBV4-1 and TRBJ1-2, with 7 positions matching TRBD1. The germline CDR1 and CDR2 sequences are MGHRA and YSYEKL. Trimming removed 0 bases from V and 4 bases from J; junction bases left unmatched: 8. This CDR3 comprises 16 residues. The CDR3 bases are TGCGCCAGCAGCCAAGAATTCTCAGGGGGGATCTATGGCTACACCTTC. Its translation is CASSQEFSGGIYGYTF.

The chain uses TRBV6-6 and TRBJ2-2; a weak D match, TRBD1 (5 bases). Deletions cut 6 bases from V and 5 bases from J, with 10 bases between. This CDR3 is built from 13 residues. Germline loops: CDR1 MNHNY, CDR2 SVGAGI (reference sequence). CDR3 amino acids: CASRPQGTGELFF. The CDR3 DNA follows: TGTGCCAGCAGACCTCAGGGTACCGGGGAGCTGTTTTTT.

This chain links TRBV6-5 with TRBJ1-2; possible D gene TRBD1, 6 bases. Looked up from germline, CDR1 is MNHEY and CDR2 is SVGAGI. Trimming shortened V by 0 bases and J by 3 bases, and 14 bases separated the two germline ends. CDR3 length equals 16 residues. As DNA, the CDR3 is TGTGCCAGCAGTTACTCGGTTTCAGGGGCCCACTATGGCTACACCTTC. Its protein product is CASSYSVSGAHYGYTF.

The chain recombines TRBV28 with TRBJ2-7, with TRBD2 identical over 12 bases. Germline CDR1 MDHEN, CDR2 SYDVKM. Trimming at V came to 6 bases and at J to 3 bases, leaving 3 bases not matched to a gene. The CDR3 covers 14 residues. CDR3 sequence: CASSRLAGVYEQYF. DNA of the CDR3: TGTGCCAGCAGCCGACTAGCGGGAGTCTACGAGCAGTACTTC.

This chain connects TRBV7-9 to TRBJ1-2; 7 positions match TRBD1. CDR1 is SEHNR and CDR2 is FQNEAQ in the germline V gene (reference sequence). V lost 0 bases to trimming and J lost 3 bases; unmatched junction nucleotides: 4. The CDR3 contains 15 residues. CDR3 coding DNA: TGTGCCAGCAGCTTAGCAAGGGGGCAAGACTATGGCTACACCTTC. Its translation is CASSLARGQDYGYTF.

The CDR3 loop is CASSTGGAVSNQPQHF. As DNA, the CDR3 is TGTGCCAGCAGTACAGGGGGGGCAGTTAGCAATCAGCCCCAGCATTTT. The gene calls are TRBV28 and TRBJ1-5; TRBD1 matches at 8 bases. Germline V gene sequence: CDR1 MDHEN, CDR2 SYDVKM. With V trimmed by 5 bases and J by 0 bases, 6 bases remained unmatched. The CDR3 is 16 residues long.

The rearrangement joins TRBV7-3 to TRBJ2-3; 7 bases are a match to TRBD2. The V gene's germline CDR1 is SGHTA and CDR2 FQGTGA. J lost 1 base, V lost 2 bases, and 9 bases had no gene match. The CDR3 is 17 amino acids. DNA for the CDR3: TGTGCCAGCAGCTTAGCGGGAGCGGATGTGGGCACAGATACGCAGTATTTT. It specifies CASSLAGADVGTDTQYF.

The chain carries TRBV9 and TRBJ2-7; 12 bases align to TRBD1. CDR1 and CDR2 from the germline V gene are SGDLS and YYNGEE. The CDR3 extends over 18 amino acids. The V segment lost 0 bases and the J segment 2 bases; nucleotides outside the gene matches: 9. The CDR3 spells CASSVALQGQGAAYEQYF. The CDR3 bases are TGTGCCAGCAGCGTAGCCCTACAGGGACAGGGGGCGGCCTACGAGCAGTACTTC.

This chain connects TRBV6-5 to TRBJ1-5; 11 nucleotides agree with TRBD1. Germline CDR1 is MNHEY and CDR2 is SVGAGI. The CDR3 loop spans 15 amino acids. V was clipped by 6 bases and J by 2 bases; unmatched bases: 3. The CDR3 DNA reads TGTGCCAGCAGGCCGGGACAGGGGGGCAATCAGCCCCAGCATTTT. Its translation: CASRPGQGGNQPQHF.

CDR3 coding DNA: TGTGCCAGCAGCGCGACAGGGCGGAACACTGAAGCTTTCTTT. Translation: CASSATGRNTEAFF. The chain carries TRBV9 and TRBJ1-1, with TRBD1 identical over 7 bases. The junction had 3 bases not matched to a gene; V was cut back by 3 bases and J by 1 base. Per the germline V gene, CDR1 is SGDLS and CDR2 is YYNGEE. This CDR3 spans 14 amino acids.

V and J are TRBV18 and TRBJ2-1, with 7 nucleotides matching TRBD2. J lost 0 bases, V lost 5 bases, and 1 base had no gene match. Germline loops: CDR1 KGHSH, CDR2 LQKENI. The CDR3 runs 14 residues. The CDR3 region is CASSRTSSYNEQFF. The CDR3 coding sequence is TGTGCCAGCTCAAGGACTAGCTCCTACAATGAGCAGTTCTTC. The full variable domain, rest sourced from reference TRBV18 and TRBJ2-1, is NAGVMQNPRHLVRRRGQEARLRCSPMKGHSHVYWYRQLPEEGLKFMVYLQKENIIDESGMPKERFSAEFPKEGPSILRIQQVVRGDSAAYFCASSRTSSYNEQFFGPGTRLTVL.

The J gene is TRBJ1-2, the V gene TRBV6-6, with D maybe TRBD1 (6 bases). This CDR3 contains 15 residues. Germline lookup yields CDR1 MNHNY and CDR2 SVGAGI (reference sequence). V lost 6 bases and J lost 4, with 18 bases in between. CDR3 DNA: TGTGCCAGCAGCCGAACTCAGGGGAGTAGCTATGGCTACACCTTC. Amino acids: CASSRTQGSSYGYTF.

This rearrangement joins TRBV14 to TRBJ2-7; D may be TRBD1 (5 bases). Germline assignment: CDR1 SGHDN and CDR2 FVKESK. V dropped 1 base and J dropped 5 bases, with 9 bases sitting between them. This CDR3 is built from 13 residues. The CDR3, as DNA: TGTGCCAGCAGCCAAGCAGGGTCCCACGAGCAGTACTTC. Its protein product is CASSQAGSHEQYF.

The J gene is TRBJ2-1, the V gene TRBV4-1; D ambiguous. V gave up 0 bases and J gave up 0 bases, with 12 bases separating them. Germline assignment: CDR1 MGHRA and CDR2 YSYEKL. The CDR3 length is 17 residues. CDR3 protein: CASSQDDSSSSYNEQFF. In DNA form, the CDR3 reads TGCGCCAGCAGCCAAGATGATTCTTCGAGCTCCTACAATGAGCAGTTCTTC.

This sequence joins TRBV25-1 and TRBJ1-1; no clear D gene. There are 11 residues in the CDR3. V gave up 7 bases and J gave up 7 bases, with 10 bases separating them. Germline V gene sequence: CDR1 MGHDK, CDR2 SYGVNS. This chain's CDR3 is CASTQDVEAFF. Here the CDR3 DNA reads TGTGCCAGCACCCAGGATGTTGAAGCTTTCTTT.

CDR3 protein: CASSYLAGQETQYF. The CDR3 DNA follows: TGTGCCAGCAGTTACCTGGCAGGGCAAGAGACCCAGTACTTC. The chain employs TRBV6-6 and TRBJ2-5; D may be TRBD1 (5 bases). V lost 2 bases and J lost 2, with 9 bases in between. The germline V gene encodes CDR1 MNHNY and CDR2 SVGAGI (reference sequence). The CDR3 length is 14 residues.

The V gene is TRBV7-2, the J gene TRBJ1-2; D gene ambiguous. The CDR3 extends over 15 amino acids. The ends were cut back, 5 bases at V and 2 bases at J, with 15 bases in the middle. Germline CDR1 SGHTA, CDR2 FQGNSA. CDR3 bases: TGTGCCAGCAGCCCCCTTCAGGTGGTAAACTATGGCTACACCTTC. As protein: CASSPLQVVNYGYTF.

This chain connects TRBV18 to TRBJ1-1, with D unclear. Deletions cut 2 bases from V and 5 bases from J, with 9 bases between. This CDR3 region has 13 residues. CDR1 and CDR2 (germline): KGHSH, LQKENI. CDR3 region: CASSPGWRTEAFF. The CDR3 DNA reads TGTGCCAGCTCACCAGGGTGGAGGACTGAAGCTTTCTTT.